This is a list of T cell receptor beta chains from one sample in a study of metastatic and nonmetastatic thyroid tumors. TCRdb reprocessed the PCR reads via MiXCR. The sample yields some 34,000 clones, approximately 15% seen once. Sequencing was carried out using blood. These receptors came from a female donor with papillary thyroid cancer or a benign thyroid nodule (not recorded which). Some clones in this sample may be carry-over from other donors' samples. Both conserved end residues are part of each CDR3. A D gene is named only where the DNA matches it firmly. Rows give clone size only sometimes, using once, few, many, or a class for an expanded clone.

J gene | D gene | V gene | clone size | CDR3 protein | CDR3 DNA
TRBJ2-7 | TRBD1 | TRBV2 | many | CASRETGTGTEQYF | TGTGCCAGCCGTGAAACCGGGACAGGGACCGAGCAGTACTTC
TRBJ1-2 | TRBD1 | TRBV28 | NA | CTSREWTGFYGYTF | TGTACCAGCAGGGAGTGGACAGGCTTCTATGGCTACACCTTC
TRBJ2-7 | NA | TRBV5-1 | NA | CASSFAGNSYEQYF | TGCGCCAGCAGCTTCGCAGGGAACTCCTACGAGCAGTACTTC
TRBJ1-4 | NA | TRBV5-4 | many | CASSLGPSDEKLFF | TGTGCCAGCAGCCTTGGACCTAGCGATGAAAAACTGTTTTTT
TRBJ2-5 | TRBD2 | TRBV25-1 | many | CASSLTSGGAETQYF | TGTGCCAGCAGTCTAACTAGCGGGGGGGCAGAGACCCAGTACTTC
TRBJ1-2 | NA | TRBV30 | many | CAWSGVKSFYGYTF | TGTGCCTGGAGTGGGGTGAAGTCGTTCTATGGCTACACCTTC
TRBJ2-1 | NA | TRBV5-4 | many | CASSLADSSYNEQFF | TGTGCCAGCAGCTTGGCCGACAGCTCCTACAATGAGCAGTTCTTC
TRBJ2-3 | TRBD1 | TRBV11-2 | many | CASSKGQPGQGSDTQYF | TGTGCCAGCAGCAAGGGACAGCCGGGTCAGGGGTCGGATACGCAGTATTTT
TRBJ2-5 | NA | TRBV20-1 | many | CSAHKGTIGETQYF | TGCAGTGCCCATAAGGGGACAATAGGAGAGACCCAGTACTTC
TRBJ1-2 | TRBD1 | TRBV5-1 | many | CASSPGQGYGYTF | TGCGCCAGCAGCCCGGGACAGGGGTATGGCTACACCTTC
TRBJ2-5 | NA | TRBV30 | many | CAWSVRRAETQYF | TGTGCCTGGAGTGTTCGGAGGGCAGAGACCCAGTACTTC
TRBJ1-6 | NA | TRBV30 | many | CAWSSDRVSSPLHF | TGTGCCTGGAGTTCGGACCGAGTCAGTTCACCCCTCCACTTT
TRBJ1-1 | NA | TRBV7-8 | many | CASSSGTVNTEAFF | TGTGCCAGCAGCTCGGGGACCGTAAACACTGAAGCTTTCTTT
TRBJ2-5 | NA | TRBV20-1 | many | CSAAEPVGQLKETQYF | TGCAGTGCTGCCGAGCCGGTGGGGCAGTTGAAAGAGACCCAGTACTTC
TRBJ2-7 | NA | TRBV6-2/TRBV6-3 | few | CASSYSSQGWLREQYF | TGTGCCAGCAGTTACAGCTCTCAGGGTTGGTTAAGGGAGCAGTACTTC
TRBJ2-5 | TRBD1 | TRBV10-2 | many | CASKSGGGETQYF | TGCGCCAGCAAGTCAGGGGGTGGAGAGACCCAGTACTTC
TRBJ1-1 | NA | TRBV6-1 | many | CASSFKTGNTEAFF | TGTGCCAGCAGTTTTAAGACAGGGAACACTGAAGCTTTCTTT
TRBJ2-3 | NA | TRBV5-4 | NA | CASSWISDTQYF | TGTGCCAGCAGCTGGATCTCAGATACGCAGTATTTT
TRBJ2-1 | NA | TRBV7-3 | many | CASSSRLLTDEQFF | TGTGCCAGCAGTTCGAGACTTCTTACGGATGAGCAGTTCTTC
TRBJ2-7 | TRBD2 | TRBV2 | many | CATNPFSGGAYEQYF | TGTGCCACCAACCCATTTAGCGGGGGGGCCTACGAGCAGTACTTC
TRBJ1-5 | NA | TRBV15 | few | CATSIDGTGRNQPQHF | TGTGCCACCAGCATAGATGGTACAGGGCGAAATCAGCCCCAGCATTTT
TRBJ1-2 | TRBD1 | TRBV30 | many | CAWDRGYGYTF | TGTGCCTGGGACAGGGGCTATGGCTACACCTTC
TRBJ2-5 | NA | TRBV2 | many | CASRTLVEETQYF | TGTGCCAGCAGGACTCTAGTGGAAGAGACCCAGTACTTC
TRBJ2-7 | TRBD1 | TRBV20-1 | medium-sized | CSAEDRGPYEQYF | TGCAGTGCTGAGGACAGGGGGCCCTACGAGCAGTACTTC
TRBJ2-2 | NA | TRBV7-3 | NA | CATRAGTGELFF | TGCGCCACCCGGGCGGGGACCGGGGAGCTGTTTTTT
TRBJ2-3 | TRBD2 | TRBV6-4 | many | CASSGLAGATDTQYF | TGTGCCAGCAGTGGACTAGCGGGAGCCACAGATACGCAGTATTTT
TRBJ1-6 | NA | TRBV5-1 | many | CASSLTGGKDSPLHF | TGCGCCAGCAGCTTGACAGGAGGGAAAGATTCACCCCTCCACTTT
TRBJ1-5 | NA | TRBV30 | NA | CAWSGQDDQPQHF | TGTGCCTGGAGTGGACAGGATGATCAGCCCCAGCATTTT